The 22 T cell receptor beta chains given below trace back to one sample, sequenced in a study of blood T cells in healthy people across ages. For the second PCR, which ran for about 6 to 12 cycles, a sample-barcoded 5' primer and a J-beta primer mix were used. Using its own MiXCR run on the 5' RACE reads, TCRdb lists one record per CDR3 protein. Of 650,000 to 800,000 distinct CDR3 sequences listed, 40% to 65% are singletons. Sequenced input: blood. These receptors originate from a woman aged 80 or over in good health.

This clonotype was found once. The chain employs TRBV5-4 and TRBJ2-5; perhaps TRBD1 as D (6 bases). CDR1 and CDR2 (germline): SGHNT, YYREEE (reference sequence). Trimming removed 0 bases from V and 5 bases from J, with 14 bases in between. The CDR3 loop spans 15 amino acids. CDR3 in DNA: TGTGCCAGCAGCTTGGGAAGAGGGACAATCGAGACCCAGTACTTC. This translates into CASSLGRGTIETQYF.

This clonotype was recorded a few times. This chain joins TRBV7-8 and TRBJ2-4, with 12 bases that match TRBD1. CDR3 length: 19 residues. With 5 bases clipped from V and 11 bases from J, the junction kept 22 bases outside the gene matches. Looked up from germline, CDR1 is SGHVS and CDR2 is FQNEAQ. In DNA, the CDR3 is TGTGCCAGCAGCCCCCTCGGGGACAGGGGGCAATTAAGGCAGAACCTTCAGTACTTC. Translated: CASSPLGDRGQLRQNLQYF.

This rearrangement joins TRBV7-2 to TRBJ2-5; possibly TRBD2 for D (5 bases). V lost 3 bases and J lost 11, with 13 bases in between. CDR1 and CDR2 from the germline V gene are SGHTA and FQGNSA. The CDR3 runs to 12 residues. CDR3 protein: CASSFSSLEQYF. The DNA for the CDR3 is TGTGCCAGCAGCTTTAGCTCACTAGAGCAGTACTTC.

The chain is built from TRBV7-9 and TRBJ1-3, with a weak D call TRBD1 (5 bases). CDR1 is SEHNR and CDR2 is FQNEAQ in the germline V gene (reference sequence). The CDR3 covers 17 residues. V lost 5 bases and J lost 0, with 17 bases in between. The chain's CDR3 is CASSPHGGTDSGNTIYF. CDR3 DNA sequence: TGTGCCAGCAGCCCACACGGCGGGACGGACTCTGGAAACACCATATATTTT.

This clonotype was observed many times. CDR3: CASSQDGTSQFF. The DNA for the CDR3 is TGTGCCAGCAGCCAAGATGGGACCTCTCAGTTCTTC. This chain links TRBV4-2 with TRBJ2-1; either TRBD1 or TRBD2 may fit D (5 bases each). The V gene lost 0 bases and the J gene lost 13 bases, with 10 bases spanning the gap. This CDR3 region has 12 residues. Germline values: CDR1 LGHNA, CDR2 YNFKEQ.

Regarding this clonotype: A read error may explain this, as a much larger clone is one base away. The V call is TRBV12-3 or TRBV12-4, the J call TRBJ2-7, with TRBD1 as a possible D gene (6 bases). V lost 4 bases and J lost 7, with 14 bases in between. This CDR3 region has 13 residues. The CDR3 protein is CASSWDINEEQYF. DNA of the CDR3: TGTGCCAGCAGTTGGGACATAAACGAGGAGCAGTACTTC.

V gene TRBV28 combines with J gene TRBJ2-4; 8 bases align to TRBD1. There are 18 residues in the CDR3. CDR1 is MDHEN, CDR2 SYDVKM, per germline. V dropped 5 bases and J dropped 9; count of bases not matched to a gene: 21. CDR3 protein: CASSPRGNRGDKFGIQYF. DNA for the CDR3: TGTGCCAGCAGTCCGAGGGGCAACAGGGGGGATAAGTTTGGCATTCAGTACTTC.

This clonotype was seen only a few times. The chain employs TRBV3-1 and TRBJ2-6, with D unclear. CDR3 length: 18 residues. Looked up from germline, CDR1 is LGHDT and CDR2 is YNNKEL (reference sequence). The V and J ends lost 4 bases and 2 bases respectively, with 18 bases between them. The CDR3 sequence is CASSPYHPNPAGANVLTF. Here the CDR3 DNA reads TGTGCCAGCAGCCCGTACCATCCGAATCCTGCTGGGGCCAACGTCCTGACTTTC.

J is TRBJ1-5 and V is TRBV20-1, with 12 bases lining up with TRBD1. The V and J ends lost 0 bases and 2 bases, in that order; junction bases with no gene match: 8. The CDR3 sequence is 18 residues long. CDR1 is DFQATT and CDR2 is SNEGSKA in the germline V gene (reference sequence). CDR3 amino acids: CSARDRDRGRKGNQPQHF. CDR3 sequence (DNA): TGCAGTGCTAGAGACCGGGACAGGGGGCGTAAGGGCAATCAGCCCCAGCATTTT.

The chain uses TRBV15 and TRBJ2-4; TRBD1 agrees at 8 bases. The J call may be faulty, since TRBJ2-7 better matches the DNA end. This CDR3 comprises 17 residues. Germline CDR1 reads LNHNV; CDR2 reads YYDKDF (reference sequence). The CDR3 spells CATSRSNTGQEFNEQYF. CDR3 nucleotide sequence: TGTGCCACCAGCAGATCCAATACGGGACAGGAGTTCAACGAGCAGTACTTC.

The CDR3: CASSQFGGPDEQFF. The CDR3 region has the DNA TGCGCCAGCAGCCAATTTGGGGGCCCCGATGAGCAGTTCTTC. This chain uses TRBV4-1 with TRBJ2-1, with D possibly matching TRBD1 (6 bases). V lost 2 bases to trimming and J lost 8 bases, with 13 bases between them. CDR3 length: 14 amino acids. Germline loops: CDR1 MGHRA, CDR2 YSYEKL.

This clonotype was seen repeatedly, ten times or more. In DNA form, the CDR3 reads TGCGCCAGCAGTTCCTTTACAGGGTACAATGAGCAGTTCTTC. It is translated as CASSSFTGYNEQFF. V usage is TRBV5-1 and J usage is TRBJ2-1; D might be TRBD1 (6 bases). Germline CDR1 reads SGHRS; CDR2 reads YFSETQ. This CDR3 has 14 amino acids. V dropped 5 bases and J dropped 4 bases, with 13 bases sitting between them.

The chain recombines TRBV3-1 with TRBJ2-3; unclear D gene. CDR3 length equals 15 residues. The germline gives CDR1 LGHDT, CDR2 YNNKEL (reference sequence). Trimming pared 6 bases from V and 2 bases from J, leaving 15 bases between. The CDR3 protein is CASSLTGHDTDTQYF. Written as DNA, the CDR3 is TGTGCCAGCAGTCTTACCGGGCACGACACAGATACGCAGTATTTT.

This clonotype was counted many times. The CDR3 reads CASSSAGVNYNEQFF. The CDR3 DNA reads as TGTGCCAGCAGTTCTGCTGGGGTTAATTACAATGAGCAGTTCTTC. This rearrangement joins TRBV12-3 or TRBV12-4 to TRBJ2-1; D call uncertain. V gave up 4 bases and J gave up 4 bases, with 14 bases separating them. The CDR3 length is 15 residues.

At least ten counts were recorded for this clonotype. DNA for the CDR3: TGCAGCGTTGCGCAGGGGTATGGGTATGGCTACACCTTC. Translated, it gives CSVAQGYGYGYTF. This sequence joins TRBV29-1 and TRBJ1-2; tentative D call: TRBD1 (6 bases). V lost 4 bases and J lost 5, with 14 bases in between. The CDR3 is 13 amino acids. Per germline, CDR1 SQVTM and CDR2 ANQGSEA.

The chain uses TRBV7-2 and TRBJ2-3; tentatively, D is TRBD2 (7 bases). Germline V gives CDR1 SGHTA, CDR2 FQGNSA. Trimming shortened V by 5 bases and J by 6 bases, and 18 bases separated the two germline ends. CDR3 length: 15 residues. In DNA form, the CDR3 reads TGTGCCAGCAGCCTAAGGGGAGGGGGAGGGGATACGCAGTATTTT. It codes for CASSLRGGGGDTQYF.

J is TRBJ1-4 and V is TRBV28; D gene ambiguous. The CDR3 extends over 16 amino acids. V was pared by 7 bases and J by 3 bases, with 18 bases between. From germline, CDR1 is MDHEN and CDR2 SYDVKM. The CDR3 coding sequence is TGTGCCAGCACCTTCGTGCGGGCTAGGGCTAATGAAAAACTGTTTTTT. Amino acids: CASTFVRARANEKLFF. Full variable domain (outside the CDR3, taken from reference TRBV28 and TRBJ1-4): DVKVTQSSRYLVKRTGEKVFLECVQDMDHENMFWYRQDPGLGLRLIYFSYDVKMKEKGDIPEGYSVSREKKERFSLILESASTNQTSMYLCASTFVRARANEKLFFGSGTQLSVL.

Comments on this clonotype: Just one base apart from a much larger clone, this may be a read error. The chain combines TRBV6-6 with TRBJ2-4, with 8 bases aligning to TRBD2. Matching the DNA end better, TRBJ2-7 makes the J call doubtful. The V gene's germline CDR1 is MNHNY and CDR2 SVGAGI (reference sequence). CDR3 length: 15 amino acids. The chain's CDR3 is CASGYRTSGPYEQYF. The CDR3, as DNA: TGTGCCAGCGGTTACCGTACTAGCGGCCCCTACGAGCAGTACTTC.

This clonotype was seen once. This chain joins TRBV5-1 and TRBJ2-7, with a possible D match to TRBD1 (6 bases). The V end lost 6 bases, the J end lost 1 base, and 14 bases lay between the germline ends. The length of the CDR3 is 14 residues. Germline CDR1 reads SGHRS; CDR2 reads YFSETQ. For the CDR3, the DNA is TGCGCCAGCACAACAGGGCGATCATCCTACGAGCAGTACTTC. As protein: CASTTGRSSYEQYF.

This rearrangement joins TRBV9 to TRBJ2-5; TRBD2 agrees at 10 bases. This CDR3 has 15 amino acids. The J segment lost 11 bases and the V segment lost 2 bases, leaving 12 bases of the junction unmatched. Germline V gives CDR1 SGDLS, CDR2 YYNGEE. The CDR3 region has the DNA TGTGCCAGCAGCGTTAGGCTAGCGGGGGTCAATGAGCAGTACTTC. Protein: CASSVRLAGVNEQYF.

The CDR3, as DNA: TGTGCCAGCAGCCTCTATTACAGGGGGGCAAACTATGGCTACACCTTC. It translates to CASSLYYRGANYGYTF. The chain carries TRBV9 and TRBJ1-2; 8 nucleotides agree with TRBD1. CDR1 is SGDLS, CDR2 YYNGEE, per germline. This CDR3 is built from 16 residues. Germline trimming cut 4 bases from V and 2 bases from J; bases unmatched to any gene: 10.

The chain links TRBV29-1 to TRBJ2-1; D gene unclear. The V gene's germline CDR1 is SQVTM and CDR2 ANQGSEA. The CDR3 consists of 14 residues. Trimming took 3 bases from V and 0 from J, leaving 9 bases between them. The CDR3 here is CSVDPTSSYNEQFF. The DNA of the CDR3 is TGCAGCGTTGATCCTACAAGCTCCTACAATGAGCAGTTCTTC.